Described below is a single T cell receptor (beta chain) sequence and its context. The target of this receptor is not known. Per-base quality was not reported, and no clone a single base away is much larger than it. The data belong to a study of T cells in Graves' hyperthyroidism and ophthalmopathy (dated by TCRdb to the late 2010s). Describing the broader study: Peripheral blood samples were taken at initial diagnosis, before any treatment was given. The 100 discovery patients were randomly split 7:3 into training and test sets. A discovery cohort of 95 to 100 patients, approximately 44 with Graves' ophthalmopathy and 57 with stable Graves' hyperthyroidism, was used to find distinguishing TCR V-J signatures. After sampling, hyperthyroidism patients received methimazole starting at 30 mg daily, and ophthalmopathy patients received high-dose intravenous methylprednisolone. In addition, the study compared T-cell repertoires in thyroid tissue and in blood from about 6 Graves' hyperthyroidism patients. Prospective prediction of ophthalmopathy was tested in an independent validation cohort of 18 to 20 hyperthyroidism patients and around 16 patients who later progressed to ophthalmopathy. According to the paper, TCR Vbeta CDR3 sequencing was carried out on 135 peripheral blood samples, which came from 40 to 45 ophthalmopathy, around 74 hyperthyroidism and approximately 17 progressor patients.

General study outcomes and caveats: A model built on a 13 V-J signature distinguished ophthalmopathy from stable hyperthyroidism, reaching 87.88% sensitivity and approximately 81% specificity in cross-validation and 80%/75% in testing. Blood samples also contained most of the expanded thyroid clonotypes (frequency above 0.001), which suggests that blood repertoires may reflect thyroid immune responses. Sample size was not statistically predetermined, and investigators were not blinded to group allocation. In validation, the model predicted progression to ophthalmopathy a median of approximately 6.6 months before onset, with 65% to 71% sensitivity and about 72% specificity.

Moderately to severely active disease, a Clinical Activity Score of at least 3, a NOSPECS grade of at least 4, and a duration under 3 months were present in ophthalmopathy patients. Any patient with an uncontrolled infection, another autoimmune disease, pregnancy or lactation was excluded. Diagnoses relied on clinical symptoms, serum thyroxine and TRAb, thyroid ultrasound and orbital computed tomography. Ficoll-Paque density gradient centrifugation was used to isolate PBMCs from about 10 ml of fresh peripheral blood. Total RNA was extracted with Trizol reagent, and quality was checked on an Agilent 2100 Bioanalyzer. Spanning cysteine to phenylalanine, the CDR3 consists of 14 amino acids. Just the 42-base CDR3 DNA is kept, in frame starting at base 1. CDR1 and CDR2, looked up from the germline V gene, are SNHLY and FYNNEI. V is cut back by 5 bases and J by 3 bases, with 6 bases in the junction unmatched.

Amplification of TCR beta CDR3 regions was carried out from RNA transcripts. A first-round RT-PCR of the TCR CDR3 used the HTBI primer set with the Qiagen OneStep RT-PCR kit. Libraries were constructed in a second round of multiplex PCR, after which size selection and purification were carried out. Libraries were sequenced paired-end with 100 bp reads on an Illumina HiSeq2000. The paper's processing steps were these. Raw data were processed with SOAPnuke, discarding reads with adapters, uncalled bases, mean Phred below 15, or no exact constant-primer or identifier match. High-quality paired reads were merged using COPE v1.2.5, and each unique nucleotide sequence was defined as a clonotype. MiTCR v1.1 was used to align clonotypes to the IMGT TRBV, TRBD and TRBJ reference segments. Only V-J combinations with frequency above 0.0001, covering 98% to 99.2% of repertoires, were analysed. A TCS score was defined as the ratio of F50 (clonal expansion) to E x V (chaos), with BLOSUM62-based TCRdist applied between CDR3 peptides within each V-J. Welch's t-statistics and random forest reduced 450 to 600 V-J features to around 14, which were used in a naive Bayes classifier (R e1071). TCRdb redid the processing of the public reads, applying fastp at Q25 and MiXCR, and retained in-frame beta chains. Each CDR3 protein gets just one entry, which takes the most common genes and DNA from the rows behind it. These V and J calls rely on TCRdb rather than the paper's analysis. Counted in this sample were roughly 240,000 distinct CDR3 sequences; around 26% of them appeared once. Around 32% of the sample lies in the top ten.

The sequence derives from a woman between 40 and 55 years old with Graves' ophthalmopathy. Sequenced material: blood. The rearranged chain carries TRBV2 and TRBJ2-7; TRBD2 lines up with 8 middle nucleotides. The nucleotides read TGTGCCAGCAGTCAATTAGCGGGAAGCTACGAGCAGTACTTC. Translated, it reads CASSQLAGSYEQYF.